A single sample gave rise to the 18 T cell receptor beta chains below, sequenced in a study of T-cell reconstitution after alpha-beta-depleted transplantation in children. Unique molecular identifiers were incorporated during preparation of the TCRbeta library. Each CDR3 protein gets one entry after TCRdb re-called the PCR reads with MiXCR. The data show around 800,000 distinct CDR3 sequences, less than 20% seen once. The material was PBMCs, mostly from graft donor cells, obtained 360 days after TCRalphabeta/CD19-depleted stem cell transplant. All receptors derive from a male patient younger than 18 who had a stem cell transplant for acute lymphoblastic leukemia, so the T cells may come from the graft donor.

This clonotype appeared a few times. The chain recombines TRBV11-3 with TRBJ2-2; perhaps TRBD2 as D (6 bases). CDR3 size: 17 residues. Deletions cut 1 base from V and 0 bases from J, with 12 bases between. Germline CDR1 SGHNT, CDR2 YENEEA. The CDR3 DNA reads as TGTGCCAGCAGCTTAGTTACACTAGCATCGAACACCGGGGAGCTGTTTTTT. Translating it yields CASSLVTLASNTGELFF.

A few counts support this clonotype. The rearrangement uses TRBV15 and TRBJ2-6; D is undetermined. Germline CDR1 reads LNHNV; CDR2 reads YYDKDF (reference sequence). The CDR3 is 19 amino acids. V was cut by 0 bases and J by 0 bases, with 15 bases left in between. Here the CDR3 reads CATSRERLTFSSGANVLTF. The CDR3 DNA reads TGTGCCACCAGCAGAGAGAGGTTAACGTTCAGCTCTGGGGCCAACGTCCTGACTTTC.

The table lists this clonotype with a few counts. J is TRBJ2-4 and V is TRBV5-6; 8 bases map to TRBD1. J lost 4 bases, V lost 5 bases, and 5 bases had no gene match. This CDR3 comprises 14 residues. CDR1 and CDR2 from the germline V gene are SGHDT and YYEEEE. DNA for the CDR3: TGTGCCAGCAGTCGCGGACAGGGAAAAAACATTCAGTACTTC. Protein sequence: CASSRGQGKNIQYF.

Only a few counts were recorded for this clonotype. This CDR3 is CATSSYRGRRETQYF. The CDR3 region has the DNA TGTGCCACCAGCAGCTACAGGGGGCGCAGAGAGACCCAGTACTTC. The J gene is TRBJ2-5, the V gene TRBV15; TRBD1 agrees at 9 bases. With 3 bases clipped from V and 4 bases from J, the junction kept 6 bases outside the gene matches. Germline V lookup: CDR1 LNHNV, CDR2 YYDKDF (reference sequence). The CDR3 is 15 amino acids. The whole variable domain, remainder taken from reference TRBV15 and TRBJ2-5, is DAMVIQNPRYQVTQFGKPVTLSCSQTLNHNVMYWYQQKSSQAPKLLFHYYDKDFNNEADTPDNFQSRRPNTSFCFLDIRSPGLGDTAMYLCATSSYRGRRETQYFGPGTRLLVL.

The chain joins TRBV4-1 to TRBJ2-7; a weak D match, TRBD1 (5 bases). This CDR3 contains 15 residues. V dropped 0 bases and J dropped 1 base, with 10 bases sitting between them. CDR1 and CDR2 (germline): MGHRA, YSYEKL. Here the CDR3 DNA reads TGCGCCAGCAGCCAAGATCATAGGGGATCCTACGAGCAGTACTTC. Protein: CASSQDHRGSYEQYF.

Many counts were recorded for this clonotype. J is TRBJ2-5 and V is TRBV27; no firm D call. The CDR3 spans 14 residues. Trimming cost V 1 base and J 5 bases, with 11 bases left between them. Germline V gives CDR1 MNHEY, CDR2 SMNVEV (reference sequence). The CDR3 DNA reads as TGTGCCAGCAGTTTATACGAACGTGGTGAGACCCAGTACTTC. The encoded protein is CASSLYERGETQYF.

The chain combines TRBV11-1 with TRBJ2-7; TRBD2 might be the D (7 bases). Trimming cost V 5 bases and J 3 bases, with 17 bases left between them. This CDR3 has 15 residues. The V gene's germline CDR1 is SGHAT and CDR2 FQDESV (reference sequence). CDR3 coding DNA: TGTGCCAGCAGCCCGTCCGGGGGGCCCGGCTACGAGCAGTACTTC. It translates to CASSPSGGPGYEQYF.

The CDR3 coding sequence is TGCGCCAGCAGACCTAGCGGAGATGAGCAGTTCTTC. Encoded protein: CASRPSGDEQFF. V is TRBV4-1 and J is TRBJ2-1; 7 nucleotides align to TRBD2. Trimming removed 6 bases from V and 8 bases from J; junction bases left unmatched: 4. The length of the CDR3 is 12 residues. CDR1 is MGHRA, CDR2 YSYEKL, per germline.

This chain joins TRBV5-1 and TRBJ2-7; 10 nucleotides agree with TRBD1. The junction had 7 bases not matched to a gene; V was cut back by 2 bases and J by 5 bases. The CDR3 totals 15 residues. Per germline, CDR1 SGHRS and CDR2 YFSETQ. The CDR3, as DNA: TGCGCCAGCAGCTTCCCGGGACAGGGGAGGAACGAGCAGTACTTC. Protein: CASSFPGQGRNEQYF.

This clonotype appeared many times. V usage is TRBV5-1 and J usage is TRBJ2-3, with 14 bases identical to TRBD2. The V and J ends lost 9 bases and 8 bases, in that order; junction bases with no gene match: 20. Per germline, CDR1 SGHRS and CDR2 YFSETQ. This CDR3 is 18 amino acids long. The DNA for the CDR3 is TGCGCCAAAAATCGGACTAGCGGGAGGTCCTACCTTAAAGCTACGCAGTATTTT. It is translated as CAKNRTSGRSYLKATQYF.

This sequence joins TRBV7-3 and TRBJ2-5; 8 bases align to TRBD2. The CDR3 spans 16 residues. The ends lost 8 bases at V and 1 base at J; junction bases unmatched: 12. Germline V gene lookup returns CDR1 SGHTA and CDR2 FQGTGA. The CDR3 DNA reads as TGTGCCAGCTCAAGGAACGGGAGGGCCTTCCAAGAGACCCAGTACTTC. It is translated as CASSRNGRAFQETQYF.

This clonotype occurred a few times. V gene TRBV29-1 combines with J gene TRBJ2-7; TRBD1 aligns across 10 bases. Germline V gene lookup returns CDR1 SQVTM and CDR2 ANQGSEA. V gave up 7 bases and J gave up 3 bases; unmatched junction bases: 9. The CDR3 is made up of 14 amino acids. The CDR3 DNA reads as TGCAGCGCCGGAAGCCGGGACAGGGGCTACGAGCAGTACTTC. This gives the protein CSAGSRDRGYEQYF.

V usage is TRBV15 and J usage is TRBJ1-5; perhaps TRBD1 as D (5 bases). The germline gives CDR1 LNHNV, CDR2 YYDKDF (reference sequence). V shed 3 bases and J shed 9 bases, with 12 bases lying between them. This CDR3 is 13 amino acids long. The DNA for the CDR3 is TGTGCCACCAGCAGGAGGGGAGACGGGCCCCAGCATTTT. Its protein is CATSRRGDGPQHF.

The chain links TRBV29-1 to TRBJ2-5; 8 bases are a match to TRBD1. The V gene end was trimmed by 7 bases and the J gene end by 2 bases; junction bases not matched to a gene: 3. The CDR3 loop spans 12 amino acids. Germline CDR1 is SQVTM and CDR2 is ANQGSEA. The CDR3 DNA reads TGCAGCGCCCGGGACAGGCAAGAGACCCAGTACTTC. Residues: CSARDRQETQYF.

V gene TRBV10-3 combines with J gene TRBJ2-2; 10 bases are shared with TRBD2. Losses at the gene ends were 8 bases for V and 9 bases for J; bases not matched to a gene: 9. The CDR3 is 14 amino acids. Germline CDR1 reads ENHRY; CDR2 reads SYGVKD. In DNA form, the CDR3 reads TGTGCCATCGGTCCAGCGGGAGGGTCCTGGGAGCTGTTTTTT. It codes for CAIGPAGGSWELFF.

A few counts support this clonotype. This chain joins TRBV21-1 and TRBJ1-2. TRBV21-1 is a known pseudogene. The CDR3 runs 12 residues. In DNA form, the CDR3 reads TGTGCCAGCAGCTCCCAAGAGGGTGGCTACACCTTC. It specifies CASSSQEGGYTF.

The chain links TRBV5-1 to TRBJ2-4; unclear D gene. The germline V gene has CDR1 SGHRS and CDR2 YFSETQ. The CDR3 is made up of 16 amino acids. V was clipped by 0 bases and J by 3 bases, with 13 bases between them. CDR3 DNA: TGCGCCAGCAGCTTGGGCTGGAGCTGGGACAAAAACATTCAGTACTTC. Amino acids: CASSLGWSWDKNIQYF.

CDR3 region: CASSPGHGWVEQYF. The CDR3, as DNA: TGTGCCAGCAGCCCCGGCCATGGTTGGGTAGAGCAGTACTTC. V is TRBV7-7 and J is TRBJ2-7; D ambiguous. The V gene lost 5 bases and the J gene lost 7 bases, with 18 bases spanning the gap. Germline V gene lookup returns CDR1 SSHAT and CDR2 FNYEAQ (reference sequence). The CDR3 contains 14 residues.